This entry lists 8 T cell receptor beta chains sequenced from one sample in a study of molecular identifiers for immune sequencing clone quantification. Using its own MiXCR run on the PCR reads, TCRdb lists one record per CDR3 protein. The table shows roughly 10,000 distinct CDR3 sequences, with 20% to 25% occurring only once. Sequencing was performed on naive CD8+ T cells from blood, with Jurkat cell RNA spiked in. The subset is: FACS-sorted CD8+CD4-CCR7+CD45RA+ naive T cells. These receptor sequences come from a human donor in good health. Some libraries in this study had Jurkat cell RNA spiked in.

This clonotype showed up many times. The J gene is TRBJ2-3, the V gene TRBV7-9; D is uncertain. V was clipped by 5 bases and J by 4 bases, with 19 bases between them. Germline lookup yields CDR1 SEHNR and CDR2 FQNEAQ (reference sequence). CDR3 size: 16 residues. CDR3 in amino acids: CASSPPVPADPDTQYF. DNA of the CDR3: TGTGCCAGCAGCCCCCCCGTGCCTGCCGACCCAGATACGCAGTATTTT. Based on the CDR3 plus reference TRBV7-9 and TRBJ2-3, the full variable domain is DTGVSQNPRHKITKRGQNVTFRCDPISEHNRLYWYRQTLGQGPEFLTYFQNEAQLEKSRLLSDRFSAERPKGSFSTLEIQRTEQGDSAMYLCASSPPVPADPDTQYFGPGTRLTVL.

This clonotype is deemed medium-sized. The CDR3 nucleotides read TGTGCCACCAGTGAGACAGCCGACAGTCAAGAGACCCAGTACTTC. It specifies CATSETADSQETQYF. The chain carries TRBV24-1 and TRBJ2-5; D possibly corresponds to TRBD1 (5 bases). Trimming pared 4 bases from V and 2 bases from J, leaving 13 bases between. This CDR3 has 15 amino acids. The V gene's germline CDR1 is KGHDR and CDR2 SFDVKD.

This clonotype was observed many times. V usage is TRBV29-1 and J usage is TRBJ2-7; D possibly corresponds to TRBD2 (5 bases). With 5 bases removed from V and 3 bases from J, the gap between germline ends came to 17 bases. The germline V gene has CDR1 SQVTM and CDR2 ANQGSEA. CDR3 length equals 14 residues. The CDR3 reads CSVRPLDGSYEQYF. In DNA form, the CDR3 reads TGCAGCGTTCGCCCCTTGGATGGGAGCTACGAGCAGTACTTC.

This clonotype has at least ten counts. This chain's CDR3 is CATGDRDPQYF. CDR3 in DNA: TGTGCCACTGGGGACAGGGACCCGCAGTATTTT. The rearrangement links TRBV24-1 to TRBJ2-3; 9 bases are a match to TRBD1. Germline CDR1 reads KGHDR; CDR2 reads SFDVKD. The CDR3 extends over 11 amino acids. Unmatched junction bases numbered 5, after V lost 10 bases and J lost 10 bases.

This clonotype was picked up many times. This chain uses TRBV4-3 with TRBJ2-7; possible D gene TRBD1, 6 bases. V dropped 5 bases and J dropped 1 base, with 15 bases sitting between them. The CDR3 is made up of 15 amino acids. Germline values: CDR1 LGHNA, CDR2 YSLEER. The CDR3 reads CASSYYAGTSYEQYF. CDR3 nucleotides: TGCGCCAGCAGCTATTACGCCGGGACATCCTACGAGCAGTACTTC.

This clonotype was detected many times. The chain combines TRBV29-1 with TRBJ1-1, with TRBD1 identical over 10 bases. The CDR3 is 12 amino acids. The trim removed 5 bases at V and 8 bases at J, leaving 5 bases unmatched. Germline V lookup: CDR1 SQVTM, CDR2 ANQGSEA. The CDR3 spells CSVPPGQGEAFF. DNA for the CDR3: TGCAGCGTTCCACCGGGACAGGGGGAAGCTTTCTTT.

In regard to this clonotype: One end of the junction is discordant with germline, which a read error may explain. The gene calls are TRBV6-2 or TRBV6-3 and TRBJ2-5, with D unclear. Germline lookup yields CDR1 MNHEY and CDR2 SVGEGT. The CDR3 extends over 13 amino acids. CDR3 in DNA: TGTGCCTGCAGTTACCAGAACCAAGAGCCCCAGTACTTC. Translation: CACSYQNQEPQYF.

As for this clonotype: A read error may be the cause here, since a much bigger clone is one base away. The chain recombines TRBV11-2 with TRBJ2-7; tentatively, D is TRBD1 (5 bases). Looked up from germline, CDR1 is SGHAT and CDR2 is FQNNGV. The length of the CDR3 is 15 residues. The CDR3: CASRNDRPLSYGQYF. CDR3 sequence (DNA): TGTGCCAGCAGAAACGACAGACCGCTATCCTACGGGCAGTACTTC.